The entry that follows covers one TCR beta chain sequence. The junction had 4 bases not matched to a gene; V was cut back by 6 bases and J by 3 bases. CDR1 and CDR2 from the germline V gene are MNHEY and SMNVEV (reference sequence). The CDR3 contains 13 residues. These data belong to a study of cytomegalovirus exposure and HLA in healthy donors. The study ran its PCR with 60 Vbeta and 13 Jbeta primers. Repertoires were generated with immunoSEQ multiplex PCR, while TCRdb's copy carries only in-frame clones and drops some. The table includes more than 150,000 clones, 75% detected once. This sequence originates from a woman in her thirties or forties in good health and CMV-seropositive. The specimen sequenced was PBMCs. This sequence joins TRBV27 and TRBJ1-1; 7 bases line up with TRBD1. The CDR3 spells CASSLDRHTEAFF. The CDR3 bases are TGTGCCAGCAGCCTGGACAGGCACACTGAAGCTTTCTTT.